This T cell receptor (beta chain) stems from a study of a mutant IDH1 vaccine in newly diagnosed glioma listed by TCRdb under 2021. Regarding the study in general: Patients received eight vaccinations in weeks 1, 3, 5, 7, 11, 15, 19 and 23, corresponding to visits V03 through V10. Vaccination was initiated 4-6 weeks after radiotherapy alone, or concurrently with temozolomide cycles in the chemotherapy-containing groups. Of the approximately 29 treated patients, around 62% were male and around 38% were female, and a mean age of 40.4 years was recorded. Prior to enrollment, standard therapy consisting of radiotherapy alone, temozolomide alone, or radiochemotherapy with temozolomide had been administered to patients, with the combination being received by most patients. Peripheral blood samples were drawn at six visits, namely V03 (baseline), V05, V07, V10, V12 and V13. For exploratory analyses, longitudinal TCRB deep sequencing was carried out in roughly 23 treated patients wherever samples were available. The full study reports these points: No apparent relationship was observed between pseudoprogression and alterations in the top peripheral T cell clonotypes detected by TCRB sequencing. According to the authors, sample limitations meant that analyses of patient blood samples could not be reproduced. Selection of PBMC samples for TCRB deep sequencing was based on availability. Vaccine-induced immune responses across multiple MHC alleles were detected in approximately 94% of patients.

About this clone: Its antigen target is currently unknown. Base qualities are not recorded, but no much larger clone differs from it by a single base.

Library construction relied on the immunoSEQ multiplex PCR assay. Rearranged TCR beta chain sequences were amplified using the hsTCRB Kit according to the manufacturer's protocol. TCRB libraries were sequenced on an Illumina MiSeq. As for how the authors treated the data: Demultiplexing, trimming and gene mapping were performed with the kit vendor's proprietary platform. TCRdb provides this immuneACCESS table in a form limited to in-frame rearrangements. Some clones are lacking; in checked studies, under half of them reflect an unresolved V gene, and why the rest are absent is not known. The D gene and trimming were derived from the DNA, and the V and J assignments and clone size from that table. This sample is represented by about 64,000 clones; about 85% of them were singletons. Of the sample, approximately 3.7% is held by the ten largest clones. Including cysteine and phenylalanine, the CDR3 has 14 amino acids. Just the 42-base CDR3 DNA is kept, in frame starting at base 1. CDR1 and CDR2 are read off the germline V gene as SGDLS and YYNGEE. Relative to germline, V is 1 base shorter and J is 3 bases shorter, with 11 bases between their ends.

The time point label of this sample denotes: week 23, last vaccination. Each vaccine dose was 300 ug of a 20-mer mutant IDH1 peptide in Montanide, given subcutaneously with topical imiquimod. The donors had newly diagnosed IDH1-mutant astrocytomas of WHO grade 3 or 4 that showed loss of nuclear ATRX. The samples were drawn from NOA16, a multicentre, single-arm, open-label phase I trial in Germany that tested a mutant IDH1 peptide vaccine in humans for the first time. Genomic DNA for TCRB sequencing was extracted from EDTA blood using the DNeasy Blood and Tissue Kit. Sequencing was performed on PBMCs, taken from a glioma patient whose treatment included an IDH1 peptide vaccine. The chain was built from TRBV9 and TRBJ2-7, with no confident D gene call. The TCR originated in a man younger than 45 with glioma. CDR3 region: CASSVHEAGYEQYF. The DNA sequence follows: TGTGCCAGCAGCGTACACGAGGCAGGCTACGAGCAGTACTTC.